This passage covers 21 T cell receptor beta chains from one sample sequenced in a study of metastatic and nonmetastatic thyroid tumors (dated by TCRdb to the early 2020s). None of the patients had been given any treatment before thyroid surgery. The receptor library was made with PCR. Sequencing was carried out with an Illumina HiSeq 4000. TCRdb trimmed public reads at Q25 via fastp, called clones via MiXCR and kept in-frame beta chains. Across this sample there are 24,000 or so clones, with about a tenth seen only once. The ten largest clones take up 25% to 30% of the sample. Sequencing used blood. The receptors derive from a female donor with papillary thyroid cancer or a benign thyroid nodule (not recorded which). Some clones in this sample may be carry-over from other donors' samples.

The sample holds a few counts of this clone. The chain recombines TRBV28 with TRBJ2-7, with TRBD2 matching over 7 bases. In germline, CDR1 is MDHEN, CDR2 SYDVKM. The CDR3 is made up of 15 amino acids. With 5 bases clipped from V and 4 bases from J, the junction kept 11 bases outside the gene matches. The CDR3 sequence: CASSRSPRERYEQYF. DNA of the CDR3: TGTGCCAGCAGTAGGTCCCCGCGGGAGCGTTACGAGCAGTACTTC.

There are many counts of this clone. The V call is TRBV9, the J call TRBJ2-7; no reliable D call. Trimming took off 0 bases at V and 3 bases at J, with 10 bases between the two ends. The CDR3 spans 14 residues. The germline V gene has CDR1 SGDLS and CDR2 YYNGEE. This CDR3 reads CASSVGPNFYEQYF. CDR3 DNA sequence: TGTGCCAGCAGCGTAGGCCCTAACTTCTACGAGCAGTACTTC.

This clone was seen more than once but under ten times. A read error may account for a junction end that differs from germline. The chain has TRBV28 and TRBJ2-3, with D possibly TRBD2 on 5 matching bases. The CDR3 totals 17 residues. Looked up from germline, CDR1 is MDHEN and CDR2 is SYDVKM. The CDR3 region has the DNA TGTGCTAGCAGTCCCCCACGGCTGCGGGCTAGCACAGATACGCAGTATTTT. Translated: CASSPPRLRASTDTQYF.

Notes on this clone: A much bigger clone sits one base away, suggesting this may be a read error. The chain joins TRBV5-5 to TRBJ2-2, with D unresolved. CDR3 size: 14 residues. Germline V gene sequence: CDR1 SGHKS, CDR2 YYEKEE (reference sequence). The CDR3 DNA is TGTGCCAGCAGCTTAAACAGTCTCACCTGGGAGCTGTTTTTT. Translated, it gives CASSLNSLTWELFF. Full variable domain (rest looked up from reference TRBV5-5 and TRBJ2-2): DAGVTQSPTHLIKTRGQQVTLRCSPISGHKSVSWYQQVLGQGPQFIFQYYEKEERGRGNFPDRFSARQFPNYSSELNVNALLLGDSALYLCASSLNSLTWELFFGEGSRLTVL.

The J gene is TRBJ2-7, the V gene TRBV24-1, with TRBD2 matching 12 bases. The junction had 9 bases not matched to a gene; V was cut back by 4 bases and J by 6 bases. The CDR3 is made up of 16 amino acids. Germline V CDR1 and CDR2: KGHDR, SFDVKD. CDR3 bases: TGTGCCACCAGTGACCCAGCTAGCGGGAGGGCCGCCGAGCAGTACTTC. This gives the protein CATSDPASGRAAEQYF.

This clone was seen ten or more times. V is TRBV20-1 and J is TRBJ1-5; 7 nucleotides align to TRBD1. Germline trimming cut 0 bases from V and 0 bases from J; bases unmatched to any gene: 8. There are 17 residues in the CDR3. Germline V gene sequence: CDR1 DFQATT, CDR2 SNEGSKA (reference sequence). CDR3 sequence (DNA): TGCAGTGCTAGAGATCTCAGGGGGGCCCTTAGCAATCAGCCCCAGCATTTT. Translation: CSARDLRGALSNQPQHF.

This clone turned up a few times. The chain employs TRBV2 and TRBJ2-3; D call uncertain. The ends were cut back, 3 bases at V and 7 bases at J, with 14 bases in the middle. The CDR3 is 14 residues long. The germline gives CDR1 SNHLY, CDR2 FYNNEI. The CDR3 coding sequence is TGTGCCAGCAGTGAGTGGCGAACCACGTATACGCAGTATTTT. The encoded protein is CASSEWRTTYTQYF.

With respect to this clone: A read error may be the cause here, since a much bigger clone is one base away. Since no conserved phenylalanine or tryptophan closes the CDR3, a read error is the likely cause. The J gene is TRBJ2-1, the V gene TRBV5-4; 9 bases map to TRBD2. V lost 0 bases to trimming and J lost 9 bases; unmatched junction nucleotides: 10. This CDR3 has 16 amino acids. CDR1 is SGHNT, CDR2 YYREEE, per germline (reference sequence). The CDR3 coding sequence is TGTGCCAGCAGCTTGGTAAAGGGACTAGCCCCGACTGAGCAGTTCCTC. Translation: CASSLVKGLAPTEQFL.

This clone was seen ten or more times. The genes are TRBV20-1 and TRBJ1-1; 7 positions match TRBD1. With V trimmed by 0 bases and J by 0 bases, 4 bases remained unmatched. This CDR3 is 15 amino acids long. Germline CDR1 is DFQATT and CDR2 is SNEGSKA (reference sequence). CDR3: CSARDLGQLNTEAFF. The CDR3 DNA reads TGCAGTGCTAGAGATCTGGGACAGCTGAACACTGAAGCTTTCTTT.

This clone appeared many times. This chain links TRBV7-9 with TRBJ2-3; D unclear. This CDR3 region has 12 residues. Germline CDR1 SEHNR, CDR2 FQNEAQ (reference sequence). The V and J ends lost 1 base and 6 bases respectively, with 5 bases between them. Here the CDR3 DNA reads TGTGCCAGCAGCTTAGATAGGGATACGCAGTATTTT. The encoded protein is CASSLDRDTQYF.

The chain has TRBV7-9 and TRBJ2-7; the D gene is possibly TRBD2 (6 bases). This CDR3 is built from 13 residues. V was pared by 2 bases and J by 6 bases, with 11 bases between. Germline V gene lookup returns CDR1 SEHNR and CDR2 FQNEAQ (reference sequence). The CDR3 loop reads CASSLSMGGEQYF. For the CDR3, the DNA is TGTGCCAGCAGCTTATCTATGGGGGGCGAGCAGTACTTC.

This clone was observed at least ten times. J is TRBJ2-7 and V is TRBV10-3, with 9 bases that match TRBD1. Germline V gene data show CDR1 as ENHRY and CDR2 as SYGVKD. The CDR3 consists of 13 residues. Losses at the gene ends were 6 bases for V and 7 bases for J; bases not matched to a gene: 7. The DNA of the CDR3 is TGTGCCATCAGGACAGGGGGAGTACGAGAGCAGTACTTC. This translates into CAIRTGGVREQYF.

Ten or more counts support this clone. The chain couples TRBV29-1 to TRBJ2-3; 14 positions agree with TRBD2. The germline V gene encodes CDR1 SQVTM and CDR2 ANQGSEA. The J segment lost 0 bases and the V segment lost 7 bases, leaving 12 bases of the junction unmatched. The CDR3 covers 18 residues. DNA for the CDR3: TGCAGCGCCCGGCCGGGACTAGCGGGGGCTACTAGCACAGATACGCAGTATTTT. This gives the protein CSARPGLAGATSTDTQYF.

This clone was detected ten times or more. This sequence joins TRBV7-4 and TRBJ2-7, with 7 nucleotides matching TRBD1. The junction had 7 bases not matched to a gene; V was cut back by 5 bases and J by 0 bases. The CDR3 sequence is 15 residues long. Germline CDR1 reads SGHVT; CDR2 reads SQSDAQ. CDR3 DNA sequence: TGTGCCAGCAGCCCTCCGGGACAGAGCTCCTACGAGCAGTACTTC. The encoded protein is CASSPPGQSSYEQYF.

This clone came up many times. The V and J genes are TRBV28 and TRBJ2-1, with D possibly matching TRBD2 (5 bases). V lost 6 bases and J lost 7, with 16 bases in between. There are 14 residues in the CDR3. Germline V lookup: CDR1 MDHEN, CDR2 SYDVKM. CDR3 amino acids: CASSAGGLRNEQFF. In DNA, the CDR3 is TGTGCCAGCAGCGCGGGCGGATTAAGGAATGAGCAGTTCTTC.

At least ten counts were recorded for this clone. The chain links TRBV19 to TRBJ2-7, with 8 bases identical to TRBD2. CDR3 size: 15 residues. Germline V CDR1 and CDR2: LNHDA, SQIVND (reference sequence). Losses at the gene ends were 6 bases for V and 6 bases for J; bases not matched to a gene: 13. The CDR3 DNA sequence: TGTGCCAGTAGCCCTCCGGGGGGGGGGAGAGGCGAGCAGTACTTC. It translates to CASSPPGGGRGEQYF.

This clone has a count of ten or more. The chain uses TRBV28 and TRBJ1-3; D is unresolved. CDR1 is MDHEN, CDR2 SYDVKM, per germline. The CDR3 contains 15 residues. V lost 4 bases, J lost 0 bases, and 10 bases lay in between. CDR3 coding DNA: TGTGCCAGCAGTTACCCGGGAAGCTCTGGAAACACCATATATTTT. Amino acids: CASSYPGSSGNTIYF. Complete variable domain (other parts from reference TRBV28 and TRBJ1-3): DVKVTQSSRYLVKRTGEKVFLECVQDMDHENMFWYRQDPGLGLRLIYFSYDVKMKEKGDIPEGYSVSREKKERFSLILESASTNQTSMYLCASSYPGSSGNTIYFGEGSWLTVV.

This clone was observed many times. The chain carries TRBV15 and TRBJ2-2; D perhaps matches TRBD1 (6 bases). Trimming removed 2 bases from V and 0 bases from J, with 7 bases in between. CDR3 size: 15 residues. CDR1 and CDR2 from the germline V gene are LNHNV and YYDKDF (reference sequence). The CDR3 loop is CATSRNRANTGELFF. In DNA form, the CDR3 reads TGTGCCACCAGCAGAAACAGGGCGAACACCGGGGAGCTGTTTTTT.

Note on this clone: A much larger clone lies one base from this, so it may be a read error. The CDR3 loop is CASSPGVHEKLFF. CDR3 DNA: TGTGCCAGCAGCCCAGGGGTGCATGAAAAACTGTTTTTT. The chain employs TRBV6-1 and TRBJ1-4; a weak D match, TRBD1 (6 bases). The CDR3 totals 13 residues. In germline, CDR1 is MNHNS, CDR2 SASEGT. V lost 6 bases and J 6 bases, leaving 11 bases between the germline ends.

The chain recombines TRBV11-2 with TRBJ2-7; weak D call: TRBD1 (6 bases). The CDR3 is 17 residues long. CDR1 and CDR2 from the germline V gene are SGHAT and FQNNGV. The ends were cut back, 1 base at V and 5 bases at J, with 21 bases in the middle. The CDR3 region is CASSLVVRGKARHEQYF. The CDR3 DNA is TGTGCCAGCAGCTTAGTTGTCAGGGGTAAGGCCCGCCACGAGCAGTACTTC.

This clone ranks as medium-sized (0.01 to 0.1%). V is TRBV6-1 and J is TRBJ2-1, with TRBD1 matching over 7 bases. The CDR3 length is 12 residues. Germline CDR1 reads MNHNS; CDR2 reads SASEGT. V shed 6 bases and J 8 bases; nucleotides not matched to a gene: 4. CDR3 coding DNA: TGTGCCAGCAGAACTACAGGGGATGAGCAGTTCTTC. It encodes CASRTTGDEQFF.